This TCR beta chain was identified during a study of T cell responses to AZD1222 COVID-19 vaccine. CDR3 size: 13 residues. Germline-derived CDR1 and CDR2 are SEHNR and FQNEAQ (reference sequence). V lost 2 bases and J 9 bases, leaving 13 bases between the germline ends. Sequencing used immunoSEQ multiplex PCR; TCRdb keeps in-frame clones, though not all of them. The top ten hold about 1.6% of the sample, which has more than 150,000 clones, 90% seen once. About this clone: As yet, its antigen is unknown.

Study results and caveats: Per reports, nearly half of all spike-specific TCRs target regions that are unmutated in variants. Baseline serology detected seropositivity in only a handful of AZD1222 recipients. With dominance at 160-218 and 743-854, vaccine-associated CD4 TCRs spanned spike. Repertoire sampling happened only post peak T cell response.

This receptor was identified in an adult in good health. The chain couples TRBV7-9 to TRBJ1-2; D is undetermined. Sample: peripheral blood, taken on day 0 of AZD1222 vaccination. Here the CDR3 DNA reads TGTGCCAGCAGCTTATTCACCGAAGTCAGCTACACCTTC. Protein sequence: CASSLFTEVSYTF.